This TCR beta chain was documented in a study of OX40 agonist ivuxolimab in advanced cancers. On the study more broadly: Having had anti-PD-1, anti-PD-L1 or anti-CTLA-4 therapy before was allowed, and approximately 40% had some.

Assay: immunoSEQ multiplex PCR; the TCRdb copy retains only in-frame clones and omits some. The table has 70,000 to 100,000 clones, around four fifths seen once. Trimming at V came to 6 bases and at J to 1 base, leaving 6 bases not matched to a gene. The germline CDR1 and CDR2 sequences are MDHEN and SYDVKM. The CDR3 is 15 residues long. The sequencing here drew on CD4+ or CD8+ T cells sorted from blood, taken in a trial of the OX40 agonist ivuxolimab. The rearrangement links TRBV28 to TRBJ2-1, with 7 bases identical to TRBD2. The TCR sequence derives from an adult with an advanced solid tumor such as melanoma, head and neck, liver or kidney cancer. This chain's CDR3 is CASSPGGGSYNEQFF. CDR3 nucleotide sequence: TGTGCCAGCAGCCCCGGGGGAGGGTCCTACAATGAGCAGTTCTTC.